This passage covers 21 T cell receptor beta chains from one sample sequenced in a study of cytomegalovirus exposure and HLA in healthy donors. It was with 60 Vbeta and 13 Jbeta primers that the PCR ran. Method: immunoSEQ multiplex PCR; TCRdb's copy keeps in-frame clones and lacks some. The data show 210,000 or so clones, more than 60% seen once. The sample taken for sequencing was PBMCs. These receptors all stem from a girl aged 2 to 10 in good health and CMV-seronegative.

The sample holds one count of this clone. V gene TRBV7-8 combines with J gene TRBJ2-1; D remains unclear. Trimming pared 3 bases from V and 3 bases from J, leaving 15 bases between. CDR1 is SGHVS and CDR2 is FQNEAQ in the germline V gene. The CDR3 has 16 residues. This CDR3 is CASSLLIPSYYNEQFF. The CDR3 DNA follows: TGTGCCAGCAGCTTGTTGATCCCCTCCTACTACAATGAGCAGTTCTTC.

J is TRBJ1-4 and V is TRBV7-9, with D tentatively TRBD1 (5 bases). The CDR3 consists of 16 residues. Between the trimmed V and J ends, which lost 5 bases and 8 bases, there was a span of 21 bases. Germline lookup yields CDR1 SEHNR and CDR2 FQNEAQ (reference sequence). The CDR3 region is CASSPFLRHNREKLFF. CDR3 sequence (DNA): TGTGCCAGCAGCCCCTTTCTGAGACACAACAGGGAAAAACTGTTTTTT.

This chain uses TRBV5-1 with TRBJ2-1; 7 bases map to TRBD2. The CDR3 is made up of 15 amino acids. The germline CDR1 and CDR2 sequences are SGHRS and YFSETQ. V shed 5 bases, J shed 1 base, and the junction held 6 bases outside the gene matches. The CDR3 bases are TGCGCCAGCAGGCGTGCGGGGGAATCCTACAATGAGCAGTTCTTC. Translated: CASRRAGESYNEQFF.

The chain links TRBV7-9 to TRBJ1-2; no reliable D call. The V end lost 5 bases, the J end lost 7 bases, and 17 bases lay between the germline ends. This CDR3 has 14 residues. In germline, CDR1 is SEHNR, CDR2 FQNEAQ (reference sequence). The CDR3 DNA follows: TGTGCCAGCAGCCCCCCGGGAGGGATTAGTGGCTACACCTTC. This codes for CASSPPGGISGYTF.

The CDR3: CARSLVDQTMRNYGYTF. DNA of the CDR3: TGTGCCAGAAGCTTGGTGGATCAGACAATGAGAAACTATGGCTACACCTTC. The genes are TRBV5-3 and TRBJ1-2, with no clear D. TRBV5-3 is recorded as an ORF, its role being uncertain. The CDR3 has 17 residues. Trimming pared 0 bases from V and 2 bases from J, leaving 17 bases between.

The chain carries TRBV2 and TRBJ2-2; no definite D call. Per germline, CDR1 SNHLY and CDR2 FYNNEI. The CDR3 has 13 amino acids. Trimming removed 7 bases at V and 5 bases at J, with 11 bases between. CDR3 nucleotides: TGTGCCAGCATGGGCTTATTAACCGGGGAGCTGTTTTTT. Translation gives CASMGLLTGELFF.

The rearrangement uses TRBV5-6 and TRBJ2-2, with 13 positions matching TRBD2. V lost 1 base to trimming and J lost 4 bases; unmatched junction nucleotides: 4. The length of the CDR3 is 17 residues. Germline V gene sequence: CDR1 SGHDT, CDR2 YYEEEE. Here the CDR3 reads CASSLLRTSGGTGELFF. In nucleotides, the CDR3 is TGTGCCAGCAGCTTGCTCCGGACTAGCGGGGGCACCGGGGAGCTGTTTTTT.

The table lists this clone with a count of one. V gene TRBV4-1 combines with J gene TRBJ2-7, with D perhaps matching TRBD2 (6 bases). The CDR3 is 15 amino acids. V lost 0 bases and J 2 bases, leaving 11 bases between the germline ends. CDR1 is MGHRA, CDR2 YSYEKL, per germline. CDR3: CASSQDSAGTYEQYF. The CDR3 DNA reads as TGCGCCAGCAGCCAAGATTCTGCGGGGACCTACGAGCAGTACTTC.

The chain carries TRBV11-2 and TRBJ2-1; tentatively, D is TRBD2 (6 bases). Germline CDR1 SGHAT, CDR2 FQNNGV. This CDR3 region has 13 residues. The V gene lost 3 bases and the J gene lost 4 bases, with 7 bases spanning the gap. CDR3 DNA: TGTGCCAGCAGCTTGGGGGGTTACAATGAGCAGTTCTTC. Translated: CASSLGGYNEQFF.

The rearrangement links TRBV18 to TRBJ1-1, with TRBD1 matching over 7 bases. The V gene's germline CDR1 is KGHSH and CDR2 LQKENI. Losses at the gene ends were 2 bases for V and 0 bases for J; bases not matched to a gene: 6. The CDR3 sequence is 16 residues long. The CDR3 is CASSPTRQGLNTEAFF. The CDR3 DNA is TGTGCCAGCTCACCAACTAGACAGGGACTGAACACTGAAGCTTTCTTT.

In the case of this clone: The junction departs from the called germline gene at one end, perhaps through a read error. Other nucleotide sequences from this sample produce the same CDR3. This chain uses TRBV6-1 with TRBJ1-1, with 7 positions matching TRBD1. Germline V lookup: CDR1 MNHNS, CDR2 SASEGT. This CDR3 region has 17 residues. CDR3 DNA: TGCGCCAGCAGTGAAGCCTGGCGGGACAGAGTGAACACTGAAGCTTTCTTT. This codes for CASSEAWRDRVNTEAFF.

The rearrangement uses TRBV7-9 and TRBJ2-7; D call uncertain. V was cut by 5 bases and J by 4 bases, with 15 bases left in between. Germline CDR1 SEHNR, CDR2 FQNEAQ (reference sequence). This CDR3 contains 14 residues. CDR3 sequence (DNA): TGTGCCAGCAGCCCCCTAGAAAGAGGATACGAGCAGTACTTC. It codes for CASSPLERGYEQYF.

The V gene is TRBV10-1, the J gene TRBJ2-2; TRBD1 aligns across 8 bases. J lost 4 bases, V lost 6 bases, and 4 bases had no gene match. Per germline, CDR1 WNHNN and CDR2 SYGVQD (reference sequence). The CDR3 is 14 amino acids. CDR3 DNA: TGCGCCAGCAGCCCGACAGGGGCCACCGGGGAGCTGTTTTTT. Translating gives CASSPTGATGELFF.

The V and J genes are TRBV7-9 and TRBJ2-5; 8 nucleotides agree with TRBD1. Germline V lookup: CDR1 SEHNR, CDR2 FQNEAQ (reference sequence). V trimming: 5 bases; J trimming: 5 bases; junction bases outside the gene matches: 10. The CDR3 covers 15 residues. The CDR3 coding sequence is TGTGCCAGCAGCGTATGGACAGGGAGCGAGGAGACCCAGTACTTC. Amino acids: CASSVWTGSEETQYF.

This chain links TRBV30 with TRBJ2-7, with TRBD2 matching 7 bases. Germline CDR1 and CDR2: GTSNPN and SVGIG (reference sequence). This CDR3 has 14 amino acids. V trimming: 3 bases; J trimming: 5 bases; junction bases outside the gene matches: 10. The CDR3 loop is CAWSLGGSLDEQYF. The CDR3 bases are TGTGCCTGGAGCTTGGGCGGGAGTCTGGACGAGCAGTACTTC.

The chain employs TRBV19 and TRBJ2-7, with TRBD1 identical over 10 bases. With 3 bases clipped from V and 6 bases from J, the junction kept 8 bases outside the gene matches. Germline-derived CDR1 and CDR2 are LNHDA and SQIVND (reference sequence). The CDR3 extends over 15 amino acids. The CDR3 DNA sequence: TGTGCCAGTAGTATTCCGGGACAGGGGTTATTCGAGCAGTACTTC. Its protein product is CASSIPGQGLFEQYF.

This clone has a single count. V usage is TRBV7-9 and J usage is TRBJ1-1; a weak D match, TRBD1 (6 bases). Between the trimmed V and J ends, which lost 5 bases and 0 bases, there was a span of 16 bases. The germline V gene has CDR1 SEHNR and CDR2 FQNEAQ (reference sequence). CDR3 size: 16 residues. The CDR3 loop is CASSPTQTGLNTEAFF. The CDR3 coding sequence is TGTGCCAGCAGCCCCACTCAAACAGGGTTGAACACTGAAGCTTTCTTT.

The CDR3 nucleotides are TGTGCCAGCAGTAGGGGACTGGATGAAAAACTGTTTTTT. Protein sequence: CASSRGLDEKLFF. The rearrangement links TRBV6-1 to TRBJ1-4; maybe TRBD1 (5 bases). The CDR3 has 13 residues. The germline V gene encodes CDR1 MNHNS and CDR2 SASEGT. V dropped 5 bases and J dropped 6 bases, with 10 bases sitting between them.

This sequence joins TRBV27 and TRBJ1-4; 12 positions agree with TRBD1. The CDR3 spans 17 residues. Germline values: CDR1 MNHEY, CDR2 SMNVEV (reference sequence). J gave up 7 bases and V 5 bases, and 11 bases lay outside the gene matches. For the CDR3, the DNA is TGTGCCAGCAGTGCCACCCGGGACAGGGGGCTGGGTGAAAAACTGTTTTTT. This gives the protein CASSATRDRGLGEKLFF.

The chain joins TRBV25-1 to TRBJ2-2; D not certain. Between the trimmed V and J ends, which lost 5 bases and 8 bases, there was a span of 15 bases. The CDR3 length is 14 residues. Germline V CDR1 and CDR2: MGHDK, SYGVNS. CDR3 sequence (DNA): TGTGCCAGCAGTAACACGACGTCGACAGGGGAGCTGTTTTTT. Amino acids: CASSNTTSTGELFF.

J is TRBJ2-7 and V is TRBV7-9; D is perhaps TRBD1 (8 bases). The CDR3 runs to 16 residues. In germline, CDR1 is SEHNR, CDR2 FQNEAQ (reference sequence). Trimming took off 4 bases at V and 4 bases at J, with 20 bases between the two ends. The CDR3 sequence: CASSSATGQGGYEQYF. CDR3 coding DNA: TGTGCCAGCAGCTCCGCAACCGGACAGGGAGGGTACGAGCAGTACTTC.